The clone carrying this TCR beta chain was recorded a few times. Its antigen remains unidentified. The sample is drawn from a study of post-analysis software for immune sequencing data. Study-level findings and limits: Five or six TRBV segments, TRBV5-6, TRBV5-1 and TRBV20-1 among them, were found more frequent in patients than controls.

This CDR3 region has 15 residues. Germline-derived CDR1 and CDR2 are LNHNV and YYDKDF (reference sequence). V shed 5 bases and J 1 base; nucleotides not matched to a gene: 2. Unique-molecular-identifier-tagged TCR beta cDNA libraries were used. TCRdb reanalysed the PCR reads using MiXCR and keeps one entry per CDR3 protein. The data contain 750,000 to 950,000 distinct CDR3 sequences, approximately 53% of them singletons. The V call is TRBV15, the J call TRBJ2-1; 10 nucleotides agree with TRBD2. The clonotype was recovered from a girl between 10 and 17 years old with multiple sclerosis. The sequencing input was blood. CDR3: CATSQREGSYNEQFF. CDR3 coding DNA: TGTGCCACCAGCCAGCGGGAGGGTTCCTACAATGAGCAGTTCTTC.